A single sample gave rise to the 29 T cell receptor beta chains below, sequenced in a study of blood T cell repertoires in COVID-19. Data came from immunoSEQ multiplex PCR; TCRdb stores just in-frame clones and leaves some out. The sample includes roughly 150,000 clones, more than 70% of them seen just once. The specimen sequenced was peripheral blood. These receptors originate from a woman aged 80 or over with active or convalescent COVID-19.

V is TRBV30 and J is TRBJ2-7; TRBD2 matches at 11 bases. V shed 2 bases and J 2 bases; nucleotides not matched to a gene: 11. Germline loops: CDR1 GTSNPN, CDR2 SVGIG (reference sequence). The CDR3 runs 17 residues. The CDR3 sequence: CAWSSQLAGVGTYEQYF. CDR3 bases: TGTGCCTGGAGTTCCCAACTAGCGGGAGTTGGAACCTACGAGCAGTACTTC.

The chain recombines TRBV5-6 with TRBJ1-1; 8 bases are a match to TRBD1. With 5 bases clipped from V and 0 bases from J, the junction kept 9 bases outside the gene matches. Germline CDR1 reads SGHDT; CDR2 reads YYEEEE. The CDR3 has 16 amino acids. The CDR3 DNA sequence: TGTGCCAGCAGGTCTTACAGGGGGTCCTTGAACACTGAAGCTTTCTTT. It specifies CASRSYRGSLNTEAFF.

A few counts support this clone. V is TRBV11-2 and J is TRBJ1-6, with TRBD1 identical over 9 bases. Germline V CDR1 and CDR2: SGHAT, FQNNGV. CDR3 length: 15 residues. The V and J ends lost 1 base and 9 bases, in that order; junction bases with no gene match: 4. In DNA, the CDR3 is TGTGCCAGCAGCTTAGGTGGGACAGGGCTTTCACCCCTCCACTTT. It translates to CASSLGGTGLSPLHF.

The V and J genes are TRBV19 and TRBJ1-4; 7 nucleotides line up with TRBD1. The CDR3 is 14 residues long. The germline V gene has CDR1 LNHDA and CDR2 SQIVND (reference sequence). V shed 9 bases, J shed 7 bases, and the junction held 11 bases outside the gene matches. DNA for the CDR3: TGTGCCAGCCAGCCAGGGGGGTTGTTTGAAAAACTGTTTTTT. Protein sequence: CASQPGGLFEKLFF. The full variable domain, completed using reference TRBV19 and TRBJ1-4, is DGGITQSPKYLFRKEGQNVTLSCEQNLNHDAMYWYRQDPGQGLRLIYYSQIVNDFQKGDIAEGYSVSREKKESFPLTVTSAQKNPTAFYLCASQPGGLFEKLFFGSGTQLSVL.

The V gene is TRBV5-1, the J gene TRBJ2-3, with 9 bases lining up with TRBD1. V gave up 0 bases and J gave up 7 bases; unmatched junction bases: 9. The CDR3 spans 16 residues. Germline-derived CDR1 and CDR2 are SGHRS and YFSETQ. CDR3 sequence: CASSLAGGQGGYTQYF. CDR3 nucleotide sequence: TGCGCCAGCAGCTTGGCCGGGGGACAGGGAGGATATACGCAGTATTTT.

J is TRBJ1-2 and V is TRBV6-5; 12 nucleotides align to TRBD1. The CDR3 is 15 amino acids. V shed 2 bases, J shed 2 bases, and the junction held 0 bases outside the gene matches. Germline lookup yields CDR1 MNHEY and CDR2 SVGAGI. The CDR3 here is CASSYGTGGNYGYTF. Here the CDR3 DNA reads TGTGCCAGCAGTTACGGGACAGGGGGCAACTATGGCTACACCTTC.

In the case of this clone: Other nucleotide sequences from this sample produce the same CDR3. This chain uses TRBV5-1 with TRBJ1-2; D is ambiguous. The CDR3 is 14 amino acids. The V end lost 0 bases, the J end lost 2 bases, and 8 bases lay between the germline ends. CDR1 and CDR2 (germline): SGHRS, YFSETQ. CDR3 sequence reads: CASSLDTGNYGYTF. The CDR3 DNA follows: TGCGCCAGCAGCTTGGATACGGGGAACTATGGCTACACCTTC.

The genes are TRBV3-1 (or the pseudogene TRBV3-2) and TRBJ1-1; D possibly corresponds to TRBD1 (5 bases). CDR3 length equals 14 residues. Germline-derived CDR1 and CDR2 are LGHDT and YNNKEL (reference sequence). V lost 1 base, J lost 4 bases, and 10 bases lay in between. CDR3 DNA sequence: TGTGCCAGCAGCCAAGGGCCAGGGTCCACTGAAGCTTTCTTT. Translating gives CASSQGPGSTEAFF.

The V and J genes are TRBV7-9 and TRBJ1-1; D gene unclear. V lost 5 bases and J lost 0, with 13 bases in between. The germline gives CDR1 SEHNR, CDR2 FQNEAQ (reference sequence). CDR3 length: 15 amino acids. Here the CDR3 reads CASSPPGTVNTEAFF. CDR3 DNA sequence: TGTGCCAGCAGCCCCCCAGGAACCGTGAACACTGAAGCTTTCTTT.

The CDR3 here is CASSSQGWGTDTQYF. DNA of the CDR3: TGTGCCAGCAGCTCCCAGGGTTGGGGCACAGATACGCAGTATTTT. This chain joins TRBV7-3 and TRBJ2-3; perhaps TRBD1 as D (5 bases). CDR3 length: 15 amino acids. The V and J ends lost 4 bases and 1 base respectively, with 12 bases between them. CDR1 and CDR2 (germline): SGHTA, FQGTGA. The full variable domain, with the rest looked up from reference TRBV7-3 and TRBJ2-3, is GAGVSQTPSNKVTEKGKYVELRCDPISGHTALYWYRQSLGQGPEFLIYFQGTGAADDSGLPNDRFFAVRPEGSVSTLKIQRTERGDSAVYLCASSSQGWGTDTQYFGPGTRLTVL.

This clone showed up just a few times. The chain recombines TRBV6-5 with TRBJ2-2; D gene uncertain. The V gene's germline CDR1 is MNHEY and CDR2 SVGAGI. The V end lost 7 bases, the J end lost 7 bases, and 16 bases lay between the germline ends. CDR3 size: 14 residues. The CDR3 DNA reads TGTGCCAGCATATCGACTGAGAGAGGCGGGGAGCTGTTTTTT. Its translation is CASISTERGGELFF.

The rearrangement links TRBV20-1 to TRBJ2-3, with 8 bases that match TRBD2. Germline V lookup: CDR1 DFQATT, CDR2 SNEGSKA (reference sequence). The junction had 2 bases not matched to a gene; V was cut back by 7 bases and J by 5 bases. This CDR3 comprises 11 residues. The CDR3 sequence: CSVLAGDTQYF. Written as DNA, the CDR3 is TGCAGTGTTCTAGCGGGAGATACGCAGTATTTT.

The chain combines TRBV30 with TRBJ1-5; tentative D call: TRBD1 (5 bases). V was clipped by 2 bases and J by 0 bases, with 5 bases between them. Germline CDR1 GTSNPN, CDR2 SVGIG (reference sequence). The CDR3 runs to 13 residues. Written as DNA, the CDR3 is TGTGCCTGGAGTAGGGGTAGCAATCAGCCCCAGCATTTT. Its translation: CAWSRGSNQPQHF.

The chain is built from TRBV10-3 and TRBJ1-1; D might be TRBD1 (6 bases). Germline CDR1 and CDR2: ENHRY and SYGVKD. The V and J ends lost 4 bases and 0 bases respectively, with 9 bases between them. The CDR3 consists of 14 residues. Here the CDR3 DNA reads TGTGCCATCAGTGCACAGGGCATGAACACTGAAGCTTTCTTT. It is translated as CAISAQGMNTEAFF.

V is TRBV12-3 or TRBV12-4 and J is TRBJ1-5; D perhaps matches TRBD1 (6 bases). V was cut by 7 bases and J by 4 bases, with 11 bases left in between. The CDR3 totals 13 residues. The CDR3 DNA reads TGTGCCAGCACCTCACAGGGAAATCAGCCCCAGCATTTT. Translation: CASTSQGNQPQHF.

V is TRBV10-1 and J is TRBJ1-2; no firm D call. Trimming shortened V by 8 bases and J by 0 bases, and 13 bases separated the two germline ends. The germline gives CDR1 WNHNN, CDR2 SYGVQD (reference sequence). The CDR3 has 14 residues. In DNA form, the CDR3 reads TGCGCCAGCTACGATCGGGGATCTAACTATGGCTACACCTTC. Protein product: CASYDRGSNYGYTF.

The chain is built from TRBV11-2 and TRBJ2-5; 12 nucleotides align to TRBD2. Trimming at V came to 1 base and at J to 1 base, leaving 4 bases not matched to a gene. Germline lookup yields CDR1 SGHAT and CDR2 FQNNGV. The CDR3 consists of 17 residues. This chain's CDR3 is CASSLALAGGFQETQYF. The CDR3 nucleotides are TGTGCCAGCAGCTTAGCCCTAGCGGGAGGGTTCCAAGAGACCCAGTACTTC.

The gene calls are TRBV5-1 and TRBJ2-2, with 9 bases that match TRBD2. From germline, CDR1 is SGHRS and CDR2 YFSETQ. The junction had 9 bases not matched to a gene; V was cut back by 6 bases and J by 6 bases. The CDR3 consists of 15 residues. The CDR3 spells CASTKGSGSAGELFF. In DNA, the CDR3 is TGCGCCAGCACTAAGGGTAGCGGGAGTGCCGGGGAGCTGTTTTTT.

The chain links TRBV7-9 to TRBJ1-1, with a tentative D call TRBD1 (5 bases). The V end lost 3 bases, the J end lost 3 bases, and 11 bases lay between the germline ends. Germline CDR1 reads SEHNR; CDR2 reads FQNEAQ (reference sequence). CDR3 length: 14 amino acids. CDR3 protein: CASSLGQGYTEAFF. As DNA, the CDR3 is TGTGCCAGCAGCTTGGGGCAGGGCTACACTGAAGCTTTCTTT.

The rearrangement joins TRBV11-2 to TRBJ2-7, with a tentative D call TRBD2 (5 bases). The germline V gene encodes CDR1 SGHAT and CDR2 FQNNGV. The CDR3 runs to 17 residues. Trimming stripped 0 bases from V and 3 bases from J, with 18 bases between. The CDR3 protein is CASSLDWRSASYYEQYF. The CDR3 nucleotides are TGTGCCAGCAGCTTAGATTGGAGGAGCGCGAGTTACTACGAGCAGTACTTC.

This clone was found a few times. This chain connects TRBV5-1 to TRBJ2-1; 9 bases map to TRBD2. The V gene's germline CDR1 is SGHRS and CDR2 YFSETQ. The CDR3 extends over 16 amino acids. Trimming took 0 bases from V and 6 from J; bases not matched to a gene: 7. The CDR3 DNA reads TGCGCCAGCAGCTTGGGAGCGGGGGGTGGAGTCAATGAGCAGTTCTTC. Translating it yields CASSLGAGGGVNEQFF.

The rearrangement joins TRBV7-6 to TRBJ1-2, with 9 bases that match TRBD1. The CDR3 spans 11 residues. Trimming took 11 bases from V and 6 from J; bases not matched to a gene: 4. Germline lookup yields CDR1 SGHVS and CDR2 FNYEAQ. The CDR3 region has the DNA TGTGCCGGGGACAGGGCTAATGGCTACACCTTC. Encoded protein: CAGDRANGYTF. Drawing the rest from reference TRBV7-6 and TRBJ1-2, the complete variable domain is GAGVSQSPRYKVTKRGQDVALRCDPISGHVSLYWYRQALGQGPEFLTYFNYEAQQDKSGLPNDRFSAERPEGSISTLTIQRTEQRDSAMYRCAGDRANGYTFGSGTRLTVV.

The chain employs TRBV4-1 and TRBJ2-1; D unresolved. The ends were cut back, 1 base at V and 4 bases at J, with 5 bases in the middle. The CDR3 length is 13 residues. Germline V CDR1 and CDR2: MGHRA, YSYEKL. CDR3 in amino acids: CASSQVLYNEQFF. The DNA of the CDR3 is TGCGCCAGCAGCCAAGTCTTATACAATGAGCAGTTCTTC.

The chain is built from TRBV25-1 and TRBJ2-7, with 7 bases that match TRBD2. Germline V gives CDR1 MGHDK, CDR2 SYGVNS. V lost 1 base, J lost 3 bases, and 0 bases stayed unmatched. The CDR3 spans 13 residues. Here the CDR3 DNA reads TGTGCCAGCAGTGAATGGGGGGGCTACGAGCAGTACTTC. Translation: CASSEWGGYEQYF.

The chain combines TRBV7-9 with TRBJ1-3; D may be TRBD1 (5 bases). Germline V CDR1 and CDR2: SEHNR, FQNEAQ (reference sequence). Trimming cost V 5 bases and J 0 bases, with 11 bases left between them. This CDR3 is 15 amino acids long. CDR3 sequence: CASSPLGGSGNTIYF. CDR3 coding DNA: TGTGCCAGCAGCCCGCTGGGGGGCTCTGGAAACACCATATATTTT.

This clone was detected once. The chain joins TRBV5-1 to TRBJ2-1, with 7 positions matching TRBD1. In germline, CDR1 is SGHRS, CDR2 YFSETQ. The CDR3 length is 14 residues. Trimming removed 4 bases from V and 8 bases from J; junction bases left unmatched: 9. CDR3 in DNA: TGCGCCAGCAGCGTTGGGCAACAGGGGTATGAGCAGTTCTTC. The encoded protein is CASSVGQQGYEQFF.

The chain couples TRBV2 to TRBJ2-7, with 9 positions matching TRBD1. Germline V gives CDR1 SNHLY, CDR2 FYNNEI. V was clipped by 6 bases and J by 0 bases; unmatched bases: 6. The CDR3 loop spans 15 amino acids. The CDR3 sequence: CASSRTGASSYEQYF. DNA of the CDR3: TGTGCCAGCAGCCGGACAGGGGCCAGCTCCTACGAGCAGTACTTC.

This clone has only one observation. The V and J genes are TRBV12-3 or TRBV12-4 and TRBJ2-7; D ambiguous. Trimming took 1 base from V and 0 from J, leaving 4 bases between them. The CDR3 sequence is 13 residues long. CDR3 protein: CASSLGSSYEQYF. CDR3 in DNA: TGTGCCAGCAGTTTAGGGAGCTCCTACGAGCAGTACTTC.

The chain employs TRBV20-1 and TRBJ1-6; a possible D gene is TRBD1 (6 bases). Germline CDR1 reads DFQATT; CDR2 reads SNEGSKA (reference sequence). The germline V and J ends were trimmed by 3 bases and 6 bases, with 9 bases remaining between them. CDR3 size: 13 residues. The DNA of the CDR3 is TGCAGTGCTAGTCAAGGGGGTAATTCACCCCTCCACTTT. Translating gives CSASQGGNSPLHF.